Below are 25 T cell receptor beta chains sequenced from a single sample in a study of shared clonotypes between healthy human individuals. Clones were read by immunoSEQ multiplex PCR, and TCRdb kept only the in-frame ones, dropping some. In the table there are some 2.3 million clones, 80% to 95% of which are singletons. Sequenced sample: naive CD4+ T cells from PBMCs. Subset meaning: CD45RA+ positively selected. These TCRs come from a man aged 18 to 30 in good health. Some clones in this sample may be carry-over from other donors' samples.

J is TRBJ2-7 and V is TRBV5-1; 9 bases line up with TRBD1. Germline V gene lookup returns CDR1 SGHRS and CDR2 YFSETQ. The CDR3 length is 15 residues. V was pared by 4 bases and J by 4 bases, with 9 bases of the junction left unmatched. CDR3 sequence reads: CASSTGPGTGYEQYF. CDR3 sequence (DNA): TGCGCCAGCAGCACCGGTCCCGGGACAGGGTACGAGCAGTACTTC.

This clone was seen just once. The V call is TRBV28, the J call TRBJ1-3, with 9 bases that match TRBD1. The CDR3 covers 14 residues. CDR1 is MDHEN and CDR2 is SYDVKM in the germline V gene. With V trimmed by 7 bases and J by 7 bases, 8 bases remained unmatched. The CDR3: CASMWGQGGNTIYF. CDR3 sequence (DNA): TGTGCCAGCATGTGGGGACAGGGTGGCAACACCATATATTTT.

Details on this clone: This sample also contains other DNA sequences that code for the same CDR3. The V call is TRBV29-1, the J call TRBJ2-3; tentative D call: TRBD2 (6 bases). Germline V gene sequence: CDR1 SQVTM, CDR2 ANQGSEA. The CDR3 length is 12 residues. The germline V and J ends were trimmed by 3 bases and 4 bases, with 8 bases remaining between them. The CDR3 reads CSVEGGSDTQYF. The CDR3 nucleotides are TGCAGCGTTGAGGGGGGATCAGATACGCAGTATTTT.

The chain employs TRBV13 and TRBJ2-7; 11 bases fit TRBD2. Germline-derived CDR1 and CDR2 are PRHDT and FYEKMQ (reference sequence). This CDR3 is 15 amino acids long. V dropped 5 bases and J dropped 4; count of bases not matched to a gene: 7. DNA of the CDR3: TGTGCCAGCAGCGACTCTAGCGGGAGGAAGTACGAGCAGTACTTC. Translation: CASSDSSGRKYEQYF.

The table lists this clone with a few counts. The CDR3 nucleotides read TGTGCCAGTAGTCCAGGGGACCGGGGGTTCAATCAGCCCCAGCATTTT. It specifies CASSPGDRGFNQPQHF. This rearrangement joins TRBV19 to TRBJ1-5; D possibly corresponds to TRBD1 (6 bases). Germline V gene sequence: CDR1 LNHDA, CDR2 SQIVND (reference sequence). The CDR3 contains 16 residues. V gave up 5 bases and J gave up 3 bases, with 17 bases separating them.

This clone appeared a few times. V usage is TRBV2 and J usage is TRBJ2-7; D remains ambiguous. Germline V CDR1 and CDR2: SNHLY, FYNNEI. V was cut by 4 bases and J by 6 bases, with 16 bases left in between. CDR3 size: 14 residues. The CDR3 loop is CASSGGSFRAEQYF. The CDR3 DNA reads TGTGCCAGCAGTGGCGGCAGCTTTAGGGCCGAGCAGTACTTC.

Concerning this clone: Other nucleotide sequences in the sample specify the same CDR3. The genes are TRBV28 and TRBJ1-3, with D uncertain. V was trimmed by 5 bases and J by 2 bases, leaving 1 base between them. CDR3 length: 11 amino acids. The germline V gene encodes CDR1 MDHEN and CDR2 SYDVKM. The chain's CDR3 is CASSAGNTIYF. The CDR3 DNA is TGTGCCAGCAGTGCTGGAAACACCATATATTTT. Full variable domain (rest looked up from reference TRBV28 and TRBJ1-3): DVKVTQSSRYLVKRTGEKVFLECVQDMDHENMFWYRQDPGLGLRLIYFSYDVKMKEKGDIPEGYSVSREKKERFSLILESASTNQTSMYLCASSAGNTIYFGEGSWLTVV.

Comments on this clone: The sample has other DNA sequences that encode this CDR3 too. The J gene is TRBJ2-7, the V gene TRBV5-6; D possibly corresponds to TRBD1 (6 bases). CDR3 size: 13 residues. Germline CDR1 reads SGHDT; CDR2 reads YYEEEE. Trimming removed 4 bases from V and 6 bases from J, with 14 bases in between. The CDR3 DNA reads TGTGCCAGCAGCCTGGGGTCAGGGGTCGAGCAGTACTTC. This codes for CASSLGSGVEQYF.

The CDR3 loop is CASSVGLEGSGLEQYF. The CDR3 DNA reads as TGTGCCAGCAGCGTAGGTCTGGAGGGGAGCGGGCTCGAGCAGTACTTC. The chain has TRBV9 and TRBJ2-7; TRBD2 is a possible D gene (6 bases). Trimming shortened V by 0 bases and J by 6 bases, and 19 bases separated the two germline ends. Germline CDR1 and CDR2: SGDLS and YYNGEE. This CDR3 has 16 amino acids.

V gene TRBV9 combines with J gene TRBJ2-7; maybe TRBD2 (5 bases). Germline values: CDR1 SGDLS, CDR2 YYNGEE. V was shortened by 0 bases and J by 6 bases, with 16 bases between the two germline ends. CDR3 length: 15 amino acids. CDR3 in DNA: TGTGCCAGCAGCGTAGTATCGGATAAAGGAGGCGAGCAGTACTTC. Protein: CASSVVSDKGGEQYF.

The CDR3 region is CASRRTSGNSYEQYF. DNA for the CDR3: TGTGCCAGCAGGCGGACTAGCGGTAACTCCTACGAGCAGTACTTC. This chain uses TRBV2 with TRBJ2-7, with TRBD2 identical over 10 bases. Trimming at V came to 6 bases and at J to 0 bases, leaving 5 bases not matched to a gene. From germline, CDR1 is SNHLY and CDR2 FYNNEI. There are 15 residues in the CDR3.

CDR3 in amino acids: CASSFRRAEQYF. In DNA form, the CDR3 reads TGTGCCAGCAGTTTCCGGCGGGCCGAGCAGTACTTC. The chain couples TRBV28 to TRBJ2-7, with D possibly being TRBD2 (5 bases). V lost 3 bases, J lost 6 bases, and 9 bases lay in between. This CDR3 contains 12 residues. The V gene's germline CDR1 is MDHEN and CDR2 SYDVKM. The full variable domain, its missing parts supplied by reference TRBV28 and TRBJ2-7, is DVKVTQSSRYLVKRTGEKVFLECVQDMDHENMFWYRQDPGLGLRLIYFSYDVKMKEKGDIPEGYSVSREKKERFSLILESASTNQTSMYLCASSFRRAEQYFGPGTRLTVT.

The chain joins TRBV11-3 to TRBJ2-7, with a tentative D call TRBD1 (6 bases). Trimming stripped 0 bases from V and 6 bases from J, with 9 bases between. CDR1 SGHNT and CDR2 YENEEA come from the germline V gene. The CDR3 totals 13 residues. CDR3 coding DNA: TGTGCCAGCAGCTTAGACAGGGGTAGCGAGCAGTACTTC. Protein sequence: CASSLDRGSEQYF.

Only one count was recorded for this clone. In DNA, the CDR3 is TGTGCCAGCGGGAGGTGGCTAGAATCCACCGGGGAGCTGTTTTTT. This translates into CASGRWLESTGELFF. The chain has TRBV6-1 and TRBJ2-2, with D possibly being TRBD2 (6 bases). The germline V gene encodes CDR1 MNHNS and CDR2 SASEGT. The CDR3 length is 15 residues. Trimming removed 8 bases from V and 4 bases from J, with 17 bases in between.

DNA of the CDR3: TGTGCCACCAGCAGTGACAGAAACACCATATATTTT. It is translated as CATSSDRNTIYF. The chain has TRBV15 and TRBJ1-3; no firm D call. This CDR3 is built from 12 residues. Germline V lookup: CDR1 LNHNV, CDR2 YYDKDF (reference sequence). The V gene lost 3 bases and the J gene lost 5 bases, with 5 bases spanning the gap. Full variable domain (outside the CDR3, taken from reference TRBV15 and TRBJ1-3): DAMVIQNPRYQVTQFGKPVTLSCSQTLNHNVMYWYQQKSSQAPKLLFHYYDKDFNNEADTPDNFQSRRPNTSFCFLDIRSPGLGDTAMYLCATSSDRNTIYFGEGSWLTVV.

This chain connects TRBV5-1 to TRBJ2-1, with TRBD1 identical over 10 bases. CDR1 and CDR2 (germline): SGHRS, YFSETQ. The CDR3 totals 15 residues. V lost 4 bases to trimming and J lost 9 bases; unmatched junction nucleotides: 10. The CDR3 nucleotides are TGCGCCAGCAGCCCGACAGGGGGCTTTACGTTTGAGCAGTTCTTC. This gives the protein CASSPTGGFTFEQFF.

The chain combines TRBV6-1 with TRBJ1-2; D gene ambiguous. Germline CDR1 is MNHNS and CDR2 is SASEGT. This CDR3 comprises 12 residues. V was trimmed by 1 base and J by 5 bases, leaving 5 bases between them. This CDR3 is CASSEDAYGYTF. CDR3 in DNA: TGTGCCAGCAGTGAAGATGCTTATGGCTACACCTTC.

J is TRBJ2-5 and V is TRBV27, with 10 bases lining up with TRBD2. V lost 7 bases, J lost 1 base, and 6 bases stayed unmatched. The CDR3 length is 15 residues. Germline lookup yields CDR1 MNHEY and CDR2 SMNVEV (reference sequence). The CDR3 protein is CASTRTSGSQETQYF. For the CDR3, the DNA is TGTGCCAGCACCAGGACTAGCGGCAGCCAAGAGACCCAGTACTTC.

The chain employs TRBV15 and TRBJ2-7; D unresolved. The CDR3 runs to 15 residues. V lost 5 bases, J lost 0 bases, and 14 bases lay in between. From germline, CDR1 is LNHNV and CDR2 YYDKDF (reference sequence). The CDR3 DNA reads as TGTGCCACCAGCCTCCGGCGAGGAAACTCCTACGAGCAGTACTTC. Translated, it gives CATSLRRGNSYEQYF.

The chain uses TRBV18 and TRBJ1-5; possible D gene TRBD1, 6 bases. Germline V lookup: CDR1 KGHSH, CDR2 LQKENI. The CDR3 spans 16 residues. With 3 bases removed from V and 3 bases from J, the gap between germline ends came to 15 bases. The CDR3 loop is CASSPGQGTPNQPQHF. The CDR3 coding sequence is TGTGCCAGCTCACCCGGGCAGGGGACACCCAATCAGCCCCAGCATTTT.

The chain combines TRBV4-3 with TRBJ2-6; D is uncertain. This CDR3 is 16 amino acids long. V was trimmed by 0 bases and J by 2 bases, leaving 8 bases between them. The germline V gene has CDR1 LGHNA and CDR2 YSLEER. In DNA, the CDR3 is TGCGCCAGCAGCCAAGATGTCCTGGCTGGGGCCAACGTCCTGACTTTC. The encoded protein is CASSQDVLAGANVLTF.

Written as DNA, the CDR3 is TGCGCCAGCAGCCCAGCAGGGGGAACAACTAATGAAAAACTGTTTTTT. Its protein is CASSPAGGTTNEKLFF. The genes are TRBV5-1 and TRBJ1-4; TRBD1 agrees at 7 bases. V dropped 4 bases and J dropped 0; count of bases not matched to a gene: 6. This CDR3 comprises 16 residues. Germline lookup yields CDR1 SGHRS and CDR2 YFSETQ.

The J gene is TRBJ1-1, the V gene TRBV19; D gene unclear. The V gene lost 3 bases and the J gene lost 4 bases, with 6 bases spanning the gap. The germline CDR1 and CDR2 sequences are LNHDA and SQIVND (reference sequence). The CDR3 is 12 residues long. CDR3 sequence: CASSILITEAFF. The CDR3 nucleotides are TGTGCCAGTAGTATCTTAATCACTGAAGCTTTCTTT.

The genes are TRBV7-9 and TRBJ2-1, with 9 positions matching TRBD1. The V gene end was trimmed by 1 base and the J gene end by 6 bases; junction bases not matched to a gene: 4. Germline values: CDR1 SEHNR, CDR2 FQNEAQ (reference sequence). The CDR3 length is 15 residues. The CDR3 sequence is CASSLEGQGVNEQFF. CDR3 DNA sequence: TGTGCCAGCAGCTTAGAGGGACAGGGTGTCAATGAGCAGTTCTTC.

The V gene is TRBV5-1, the J gene TRBJ2-7, with 9 bases identical to TRBD2. Trimming at V came to 2 bases and at J to 5 bases, leaving 8 bases not matched to a gene. In germline, CDR1 is SGHRS, CDR2 YFSETQ. The CDR3 spans 15 residues. The CDR3 region is CASSFPKTSGDEQYF. CDR3 DNA: TGCGCCAGCAGCTTCCCCAAGACTAGCGGCGACGAGCAGTACTTC.